These T cell receptor beta chains were read from a single sample in a study of T cell responses to AZD1222 COVID-19 vaccine. Some clones are missing from TCRdb's copy, which holds only in-frame ones; the method was immunoSEQ multiplex PCR. The sample yields around 180,000 clones, 70% to 90% seen once. The input for sequencing was peripheral blood, taken on day 0 of AZD1222 vaccination. These receptors were obtained from an adult in good health. Both conserved end residues are part of each CDR3. The order of the fields is clone size, D gene, J gene, V gene, CDR3 DNA, CDR3 protein. D genes are given only for firm matches. Size is omitted from some rows. Given values are once, few, many or a class for expanded clones.

- | - | TRBJ1-2 | TRBV6-5 | TGTGCCAGCAGTTTCCGGGACATCGGTGGCTACACCTTC | CASSFRDIGGYTF
- | - | TRBJ1-5 | TRBV2 | TGTGCCAGCACTCTCCAGGGCAATCAGCCCCAGCATTTT | CASTLQGNQPQHF
- | - | TRBJ1-5 | TRBV28 | TGTGCCAGCAGTCTCACCGGGTTCCGGCAGCCCCAGCATTTT | CASSLTGFRQPQHF
- | TRBD1 | TRBJ1-3 | TRBV29-1 | TGCAGCGGGAGGACAGGGTTTGGAAACACCATATATTTT | CSGRTGFGNTIYF
- | TRBD2 | TRBJ2-1 | TRBV29-1 | TGCAGCGTTGAAGTGGGGACTAGCGGATACAATGAGCAGTTCTTC | CSVEVGTSGYNEQFF
- | - | TRBJ1-3 | TRBV2 | TGTGCCAGCAGTGTAGACGTGGCTGGAAACACCATATATTTT | CASSVDVAGNTIYF
- | TRBD1 | TRBJ1-4 | TRBV10-3 | TGTGCCATCAGACAGGGGGCAGGAGATGAAAAACTGTTTTTT | CAIRQGAGDEKLFF
- | - | TRBJ1-4 | TRBV7-9 | TGTGCCAGCAGGCGAGGAGCTAATGAAAAACTGTTTTTT | CASRRGANEKLFF
- | - | TRBJ2-7 | TRBV6-5 | TGTGCCAGCTCCTGGGGGGGGCTCGGGCGCGAGCAGTACTTC | CASSWGGLGREQYF
- | - | TRBJ2-7 | TRBV7-9 | TGTGCCAGCAGCTACTCGGCTTACGAGCAGTACTTC | CASSYSAYEQYF
- | TRBD1 | TRBJ1-4 | TRBV7-2 | TGTGCCAGCAGCCTCCTCACTGGAGGGGGCGGGAATGAAAAACTGTTTTTT | CASSLLTGGGGNEKLFF
- | - | TRBJ1-1 | TRBV6-5 | TGTGCCAGCAGTTACTCCTATCAAATGAACACTGAAGCTTTCTTT | CASSYSYQMNTEAFF
- | - | TRBJ2-7 | TRBV28 | TGTGCCAGCAGTCGTGCAGGGACCCCCTCCTACGAGCAGTACTTC | CASSRAGTPSYEQYF
once | TRBD2 | TRBJ2-1 | TRBV10-3 | TGTGCCACCAGAGAGCGGGGCGAGGGTTATGAGCAGTTCTTC | CATRERGEGYEQFF
- | - | TRBJ1-6 | TRBV5-1 | TGCGCCAGCAGCCAGCCTAGCTCCTATAATTCACCCCTCCACTTT | CASSQPSSYNSPLHF
- | TRBD1 | TRBJ1-5 | TRBV3-1/TRBV3-2 | TGTGCCAGCAGCCAGGGACAGTACAATCAGCCCCAGCATTTT | CASSQGQYNQPQHF
once | TRBD1 | TRBJ2-7 | TRBV28 | TGTGCCAGCAGTTTAGCCGGGGCAGGGGGAACGGTGGAGCAGTACTTC | CASSLAGAGGTVEQYF
- | TRBD1 | TRBJ1-4 | TRBV7-2 | TGTGCCAGCAGCTTAAACCCGTCGGGACAGGGCGAAAAACTGTTTTTT | CASSLNPSGQGEKLFF
- | TRBD1 | TRBJ2-2 | TRBV20-1 | TGCAGTGCTAGTCCGGGACAGGGGCAATGGGACGCGAACACCGGGGAGCTGTTTTTT | CSASPGQGQWDANTGELFF
- | TRBD1 | TRBJ2-7 | TRBV6-6 | TGTGCCAGCAGCCTGACAGGGGGCGGCTCCTACGAGCAGTACTTC | CASSLTGGGSYEQYF
- | - | TRBJ2-5 | TRBV11-2 | TGTGCCAGCAGCTTAGATCCGGCCCTAGCGATGGAGACCCAGTACTTC | CASSLDPALAMETQYF
- | - | TRBJ2-3 | TRBV9 | TGTGCCAGCAGCGCACGGGGGACGGACAGCACAGATACGCAGTATTTT | CASSARGTDSTDTQYF
- | TRBD1 | TRBJ1-5 | TRBV6-5 | TGTGCCAGCAGACCAGGACAGGGCGCCGTGGCCCAGCATTTT | CASRPGQGAVAQHF
- | - | TRBJ1-5 | TRBV6-2/TRBV6-3 | TGTGCCAGCAGTTACTGGGGTCAGGGTGGCAATCAGCCCCAGCATTTT | CASSYWGQGGNQPQHF
- | - | TRBJ2-3 | TRBV9 | TGTGCCAGCAGCATTCCCACGTTGAGCACAGATACGCAGTATTTT | CASSIPTLSTDTQYF
- | TRBD1 | TRBJ2-3 | TRBV30 | TGTGCCTGGAGTGTAGGGACAGGGGGAAATCCAGATACGCAGTATTTT | CAWSVGTGGNPDTQYF
- | - | TRBJ2-7 | TRBV11-2 | TGTGCCAGCAGCTTAAACAGGGTCCCTAACGAGCAGTACTTC | CASSLNRVPNEQYF
- | - | TRBJ2-7 | TRBV27 | TGTGCCAGCAGTTTATTAGGCGGGTTTCAACCTTCTGGGCAGTACTTC | CASSLLGGFQPSGQYF
- | - | TRBJ2-7 | TRBV10-3 | TGTGCCATCAGTGAGTCGATAGGGACTGGGTCTTCTTCTTACGAGCAGTACTTC | CAISESIGTGSSSYEQYF
- | TRBD1 | TRBJ1-5 | TRBV6-6 | TGTGCCAGCAGTGCCGGACAGGGAAACAATCAGCCCCAGCATTTT | CASSAGQGNNQPQHF
- | TRBD1 | TRBJ1-6 | TRBV6-5 | TGTGCCAGCACCAAGACAGGGGCCTACAATTCACCCCTCCACTTT | CASTKTGAYNSPLHF
- | - | TRBJ2-7 | TRBV28 | TGTGCCAGCAGTGGGGCTCAGGGTCCCACCCTTTACGAGCAGTACTTC | CASSGAQGPTLYEQYF
- | - | TRBJ2-7 | TRBV2 | TGTGCCAGCAGTGTCGGAGCGGGACAAGCCTACGAGCAGTACTTC | CASSVGAGQAYEQYF
- | TRBD2 | TRBJ2-7 | TRBV3-1/TRBV3-2 | TGTGCCAGCAGCCCAGCGGGGGGGTCTTCCTACGAGCAGTACTTC | CASSPAGGSSYEQYF
- | - | TRBJ2-5 | TRBV5-6 | TGTGCCTACTCTGGTACGGGGACTCAAGAGACCCAGTACTTC | CAYSGTGTQETQYF
- | TRBD2 | TRBJ2-1 | TRBV11-1 | TGTGCCAGCAGCTTAGCGCGGGGGGGCACTGAGCAGTTCTTC | CASSLARGGTEQFF
once | - | TRBJ1-2 | TRBV28 | TGTGCCAGCAGTACGAAACTTGGGGACAACTATGGCTACACCTTC | CASSTKLGDNYGYTF
- | TRBD1 | TRBJ1-6 | TRBV2 | TGTGCCAGCAGTCTCCGACAGGGGGCCGATTCACCCCTCCACTTT | CASSLRQGADSPLHF
once | - | TRBJ1-1 | TRBV9 | TGTGCCAGCAGCGTAGACGGGACGGGGAACACTGAAGCTTTCTTT | CASSVDGTGNTEAFF
- | - | TRBJ1-1 | TRBV28 | TGTGCCAGCAGTCCGCTCACTAGCGGGGCGAGGACTGAAGCTTTCTTT | CASSPLTSGARTEAFF
few | - | TRBJ1-2 | TRBV2 | TGTGCCAGCAGGGATAGACAGGCGGGATATGGCTACACCTTC | CASRDRQAGYGYTF
- | - | TRBJ1-4 | TRBV7-3 | TGTGCCAGCAGCAAGACCCAGGGAGGTGGTGAAAAACTGTTTTTT | CASSKTQGGGEKLFF
- | - | TRBJ2-7 | TRBV2 | TGTGCCAGCAGTGAACTACACGAGCAGTACTTC | CASSELHEQYF
- | TRBD1 | TRBJ1-6 | TRBV6-5 | TGTGCCAGCAGTTACGCGGACAGGGGGAATTCACCCCTCCACTTT | CASSYADRGNSPLHF
once | - | TRBJ1-5 | TRBV5-1 | TGCGCCAGTTCGGGGGACGGCAATCAGCCCCAGCATTTT | CASSGDGNQPQHF
- | - | TRBJ2-2 | TRBV3-1/TRBV3-2 | TGTGCCAGCACTGTGAGCACCGGGGAGCTGTTTTTT | CASTVSTGELFF
- | TRBD1 | TRBJ1-2 | TRBV6-5 | TGTGCCAGCAGTTCCCCCACCGGGACAGGGCATGGCTACACCTTC | CASSSPTGTGHGYTF
- | TRBD1 | TRBJ2-7 | TRBV6-5 | TGTGCCAGCAGGGGCCGGGGACAGGGGGTCTACGAGCAGTACTTC | CASRGRGQGVYEQYF
- | - | TRBJ1-2 | TRBV5-1 | TGCGCCAGCAGCTTGGTTAACGCAGTCAGGGATGGCTACACCTTC | CASSLVNAVRDGYTF
- | - | TRBJ2-6 | TRBV30 | TGTGCCTGGAAATTGGCCGGGGCCAACGTCCTGACTTTC | CAWKLAGANVLTF
- | TRBD2 | TRBJ2-5 | TRBV29-1 | TGCAGCGTTGAAGATCAAGGGAGCGGGAGGCCCCAAGAGACCCAGTACTTC | CSVEDQGSGRPQETQYF
- | TRBD2 | TRBJ2-3 | TRBV5-8 | TGTGCCAGCAGCCTAGCAGACAGGAGCGGGAGGCAGTATTTT | CASSLADRSGRQYF
- | TRBD2 | TRBJ2-7 | TRBV6-2/TRBV6-3 | TGTGCCAGCAGCGCCGGGGGGAAAGCCTACGAGCAGTACTTC | CASSAGGKAYEQYF
- | - | TRBJ2-2 | TRBV30 | TGTGCCTGGAGTGTCGATCCTACCGGGGAGCTGTTTTTT | CAWSVDPTGELFF
- | TRBD1 | TRBJ1-5 | TRBV4-1 | TGCGCCAGCAGCCTAAGCGGACAGGGGGCTAGGGGCAATCAGCCCCAGCATTTT | CASSLSGQGARGNQPQHF
- | TRBD1 | TRBJ2-5 | TRBV11-2 | TGTGCCAGCAGCTTAGGACAGGGGGCCGGGGAGACCCAGTACTTC | CASSLGQGAGETQYF
- | - | TRBJ2-2 | TRBV6-4 | TGTGCCAGCAAGACCGATGGGGCCTTCGGGGAGCTGTTTTTT | CASKTDGAFGELFF
- | TRBD2 | TRBJ2-1 | TRBV2 | TGTGCCAGCAGTCTAGCGGGTTACAATGAGCAGTTCTTC | CASSLAGYNEQFF
- | TRBD1 | TRBJ2-5 | TRBV5-1 | TGCGCCAGCAGCTTGATTCTCAGGGGGAAAGGTATGGAGACCCAGTACTTC | CASSLILRGKGMETQYF
once | - | TRBJ2-5 | TRBV19 | TGTGCCAGTAGTATAGATCATCGCGGAAAGGCGGGACAAGAGACCCAGTACTTC | CASSIDHRGKAGQETQYF